Below are 22 T cell receptor beta chains sequenced from a single sample in a study of Ad26.COV2.S vaccination and SARS-CoV-2 variants. Repertoires were generated with immunoSEQ multiplex PCR, while TCRdb's copy carries only in-frame clones and drops some. The repertoire holds roughly 100,000 clones, with 80% as singletons. Material: peripheral blood, obtained after recovery from COVID-19. The source is a human donor who had recovered from COVID-19.

This chain connects TRBV11-2 to TRBJ2-3; 7 bases are a match to TRBD2. The trim removed 2 bases at V and 0 bases at J, leaving 8 bases unmatched. This CDR3 contains 17 residues. Per germline, CDR1 SGHAT and CDR2 FQNNGV. CDR3: CASSLWGGGSSTDTQYF. The CDR3 DNA is TGTGCCAGCAGCTTATGGGGTGGCGGGAGTAGCACAGATACGCAGTATTTT.

This clone was recorded once. The chain couples TRBV5-6 to TRBJ1-4; TRBD1 might be the D (6 bases). Trimming removed 4 bases from V and 5 bases from J, with 12 bases in between. Germline CDR1 SGHDT, CDR2 YYEEEE. This CDR3 region has 14 residues. CDR3 nucleotides: TGTGCCAGCAGCGAGGGGGGCGCCAATGAAAAACTGTTTTTT. This codes for CASSEGGANEKLFF.

This chain connects TRBV19 to TRBJ1-4, with TRBD1 matching over 8 bases. This CDR3 has 13 residues. Germline V gene sequence: CDR1 LNHDA, CDR2 SQIVND (reference sequence). After removal of 9 bases from V and 12 bases from J, the junction contained 12 bases not matched to a gene. The CDR3 sequence: CASQVDREFELFF. The CDR3 DNA sequence: TGTGCCAGCCAGGTGGACAGGGAGTTTGAACTGTTTTTT.

This clone was seen only once. The chain carries TRBV7-2 and TRBJ2-2; TRBD1 matches 7 bases. This CDR3 region has 15 residues. V was clipped by 4 bases and J by 1 base; unmatched bases: 3. Germline V gives CDR1 SGHTA, CDR2 FQGNSA. The CDR3 DNA follows: TGTGCCAGCAGCTCCGGACAGGAGAACACCGGGGAGCTGTTTTTT. Its protein product is CASSSGQENTGELFF.

This clone has just a few counts. The J gene is TRBJ1-2, the V gene TRBV28; TRBD1 matches 9 bases. Trimming took 3 bases from V and 1 from J; bases not matched to a gene: 12. Germline CDR1 is MDHEN and CDR2 is SYDVKM. The CDR3 extends over 18 amino acids. The CDR3 nucleotides are TGTGCCAGCAGTTTCTCTCTTGGGGACAGGGATCTTAACTATGGCTACACCTTC. Protein sequence: CASSFSLGDRDLNYGYTF.

The chain is built from TRBV3-1 (or the pseudogene TRBV3-2) and TRBJ2-3, with 8 bases fitting TRBD2. The J segment lost 2 bases and the V segment lost 4 bases, leaving 2 bases of the junction unmatched. The CDR3 runs 14 residues. Germline V gene sequence: CDR1 LGHDT, CDR2 YNNKEL (reference sequence). The CDR3: CASSPGGTTDTQYF. The CDR3 DNA sequence: TGTGCCAGCAGCCCGGGGGGGACCACAGATACGCAGTATTTT.

The genes are TRBV28 and TRBJ2-5; tentatively, D is TRBD2 (6 bases). This CDR3 contains 16 residues. CDR1 and CDR2 from the germline V gene are MDHEN and SYDVKM. Deletions cut 4 bases from V and 4 bases from J, with 19 bases between. CDR3 DNA sequence: TGTGCCAGCAGTTCCCCCCCGGGGGTAGGGAGAGAGACCCAGTACTTC. Translation: CASSSPPGVGRETQYF.

This clone was seen only a few times. This chain links TRBV19 with TRBJ1-1; 8 positions agree with TRBD1. The CDR3 contains 15 residues. The germline CDR1 and CDR2 sequences are LNHDA and SQIVND (reference sequence). V lost 6 bases and J lost 1; bases outside the gene matches: 7. CDR3 in DNA: TGTGCCAGTAGACCTTACGACAGGGGGAACACTGAAGCTTTCTTT. Translation: CASRPYDRGNTEAFF.

The chain combines TRBV2 with TRBJ1-2; unclear D gene. This CDR3 has 15 residues. CDR1 SNHLY and CDR2 FYNNEI come from the germline V gene. Trimming stripped 4 bases from V and 5 bases from J, with 17 bases between. CDR3 residues: CASSGAPGGIYGYTF. The CDR3 DNA sequence: TGTGCCAGCAGTGGGGCCCCTGGAGGGATTTATGGCTACACCTTC.

This chain connects TRBV29-1 to TRBJ1-1, with D possibly being TRBD1 (6 bases). This CDR3 region has 14 residues. The V end was cut by 7 bases, the J end by 4 bases, with 19 bases between. Germline V gene lookup returns CDR1 SQVTM and CDR2 ANQGSEA. DNA for the CDR3: TGCAGCGGAGAATTGCTGGGGGGCGGCACTGAAGCTTTCTTT. Residues: CSGELLGGGTEAFF.

The CDR3 sequence: CASSLVLLASGANYEQYF. The CDR3 bases are TGTGCCAGCAGCTTAGTTTTGTTGGCTAGCGGGGCTAACTACGAGCAGTACTTC. This chain connects TRBV11-2 to TRBJ2-7; TRBD2 agrees at 9 bases. CDR1 is SGHAT, CDR2 FQNNGV, per germline. The V segment lost 1 base and the J segment 3 bases; nucleotides outside the gene matches: 13. This CDR3 comprises 18 residues. Combining the CDR3 with reference TRBV11-2 and TRBJ2-7 gives the whole variable domain EAGVAQSPRYKIIEKRQSVAFWCNPISGHATLYWYQQILGQGPKLLIQFQNNGVVDDSQLPKDRFSAERLKGVDSTLKIQPAKLEDSAVYLCASSLVLLASGANYEQYFGPGTRLTVT.

The V gene is TRBV6-5, the J gene TRBJ2-7; D is perhaps TRBD1 (6 bases). CDR3 size: 15 residues. Germline CDR1 reads MNHEY; CDR2 reads SVGAGI. Deletions cut 2 bases from V and 3 bases from J, with 14 bases between. The chain's CDR3 is CASSYSQGSFYEQYF. The CDR3 DNA follows: TGTGCCAGCAGTTACAGTCAGGGGAGCTTCTACGAGCAGTACTTC.

The chain has TRBV30 and TRBJ1-4; D unresolved. CDR3 length: 12 amino acids. Germline CDR1 and CDR2: GTSNPN and SVGIG (reference sequence). Trimming shortened V by 3 bases and J by 7 bases, and 9 bases separated the two germline ends. CDR3 sequence: CAWREDGEKLFF. CDR3 in DNA: TGTGCCTGGAGGGAAGACGGTGAAAAACTGTTTTTT.

The chain uses TRBV6-1 and TRBJ1-1; tentatively, D is TRBD1 (5 bases). Per germline, CDR1 MNHNS and CDR2 SASEGT. V lost 1 base and J 4 bases, leaving 13 bases between the germline ends. This CDR3 is 15 amino acids long. CDR3 in DNA: TGTGCCAGCAGTGAAGTAAGGGGCGGTTTCACTGAAGCTTTCTTT. Encoded protein: CASSEVRGGFTEAFF.

This clone was seen a few times. The rearrangement uses TRBV2 and TRBJ2-7; D remains unclear. Trimming took off 7 bases at V and 3 bases at J, with 13 bases between the two ends. This CDR3 spans 13 amino acids. Germline loops: CDR1 SNHLY, CDR2 FYNNEI. CDR3 sequence reads: CASTDWGNYEQYF. The CDR3 region has the DNA TGTGCCAGCACCGATTGGGGAAACTACGAGCAGTACTTC.

The chain employs TRBV28 and TRBJ2-7, with 9 bases aligning to TRBD2. V shed 7 bases, J shed 3 bases, and the junction held 7 bases outside the gene matches. Germline V gene lookup returns CDR1 MDHEN and CDR2 SYDVKM. This CDR3 is built from 14 residues. The CDR3 sequence: CASTRLSGGYEQYF. The CDR3 nucleotides read TGTGCCAGCACCAGACTTAGCGGGGGCTACGAGCAGTACTTC.

A few counts support this clone. The chain joins TRBV28 to TRBJ2-2; D is undetermined. This CDR3 has 14 residues. Trimming took 8 bases from V and 4 from J, leaving 14 bases between them. Germline CDR1 MDHEN, CDR2 SYDVKM. CDR3 sequence reads: CASFPWAATGELFF. The CDR3 DNA is TGTGCCAGCTTTCCTTGGGCGGCCACCGGGGAGCTGTTTTTT.

This clone was observed a handful of times. The chain carries TRBV29-1 and TRBJ1-5, with D possibly being TRBD1 (5 bases). Trimming cost V 4 bases and J 4 bases, with 11 bases left between them. This CDR3 contains 13 residues. Germline CDR1 and CDR2: SQVTM and ANQGSEA. The CDR3 region has the DNA TGCAGCGTTGCGGGTGGGGCGAATCAGCCCCAGCATTTT. Translated, it gives CSVAGGANQPQHF.

There are a few counts of this clone. The genes are TRBV2 and TRBJ1-4, with D maybe TRBD1 (5 bases). Trimming cost V 5 bases and J 7 bases, with 17 bases left between them. The length of the CDR3 is 15 residues. In germline, CDR1 is SNHLY, CDR2 FYNNEI. The CDR3 DNA reads as TGTGCCAGCAGTCCCGCGTACGGGGGGGGTGAAAAACTGTTTTTT. It codes for CASSPAYGGGEKLFF.

This clone was seen a handful of times. The chain carries TRBV25-1 and TRBJ1-4; D is unresolved. CDR3 length: 15 residues. Germline CDR1 is MGHDK and CDR2 is SYGVNS. Trimming removed 4 bases from V and 3 bases from J, with 12 bases in between. In DNA, the CDR3 is TGTGCCAGCAGTGGGTCAAGGTCGGCTAATGAAAAACTGTTTTTT. This sequence encodes CASSGSRSANEKLFF.

The CDR3 loop reads CASRPRAGTSGETQYF. CDR3 DNA sequence: TGCGCCAGCAGACCAAGAGCCGGGACTAGCGGAGAGACCCAGTACTTC. The rearrangement uses TRBV5-1 and TRBJ2-5; the match to TRBD2 covers 11 bases. The germline V gene has CDR1 SGHRS and CDR2 YFSETQ. CDR3 length: 16 amino acids. J was trimmed by 4 bases and V by 5 bases; bases with no gene match: 10.

V gene TRBV6-1 combines with J gene TRBJ2-2; D uncertain. The germline gives CDR1 MNHNS, CDR2 SASEGT. Between the trimmed V and J ends, which lost 0 bases and 3 bases, there was a span of 8 bases. The CDR3 is made up of 15 amino acids. CDR3 coding DNA: TGTGCCAGCAGTGAAGCAGATACTTACACCGGGGAGCTGTTTTTT. Translating it yields CASSEADTYTGELFF.